This paragraph reports one TCR beta chain. This clonotype was observed many times. Its antigen is currently not known. The junction departs from germline at one end; a sequencing error may be responsible. This specimen belongs to a study of patients with pleural tuberculosis (dated by TCRdb to the mid-2010s). These reads were obtained on an Illumina Genome Analyzer IIx. The public reads were reprocessed in TCRdb via fastp at Q25 and MiXCR, keeping in-frame beta chains. Duplicate CDR3 protein sequences are folded into a single record with the most common DNA and genes. This sample comprises about 30,000 distinct CDR3 sequences, over 15% of them detected only once. Roughly 3.4% of the sample comes from the top ten. There are 14 amino acids in the CDR3, from cysteine to phenylalanine inclusive. Left in the record is the CDR3 DNA by itself, 42 bases read in frame from the first base. The germline V gene yields SQVTM for CDR1 and ANQGSEA for CDR2.

The material sequenced was peripheral blood. Recombination connected TRBV29-1 to TRBJ1-2, with the D gene call left open. This TCR was recovered from a human donor with pleural tuberculosis. The CDR3 reads CSVEDTGLSYGYTF. The DNA reads TGCAGCGTGGAAGACACGGGGTTGAGCTATGGCTACACCTTC.